This T cell receptor beta chain is drawn from a study of cytomegalovirus exposure and HLA in healthy donors. Germline CDR1 SGHTA, CDR2 FQGNSA. CDR3 length: 16 residues. The junction had 7 bases not matched to a gene; V was cut back by 2 bases and J by 0 bases. 60 Vbeta and 13 Jbeta primers were used in PCR. As handled by the study authors: In a later analysis, of 80 million to 90 million unique beta chains, approximately 10 million appeared in at least two donors. Repertoires were generated with immunoSEQ multiplex PCR, while TCRdb's copy carries only in-frame clones and drops some. V, J and clone size reflect that table, while D and trimming were determined from the DNA. In the table there are about 110,000 clones, roughly 70% of which are singletons.

The chain combines TRBV7-2 with TRBJ2-7, with TRBD1 matching 7 bases. This receptor was identified in a male donor in good health and CMV-seropositive. Sequencing was carried out using PBMCs. The CDR3 DNA sequence: TGTGCCAGCAGCTTATTCGGACAGGCGCCCTCCTACGAGCAGTACTTC. Its protein product is CASSLFGQAPSYEQYF. Together with reference TRBV7-2 and TRBJ2-7, the CDR3 gives the full variable domain: GAGVSQSPSNKVTEKGKDVELRCDPISGHTALYWYRQSLGQGLEFLIYFQGNSAPDKSGLPSDRFSAERTGGSVSTLTIQRTQQEDSAVYLCASSLFGQAPSYEQYFGPGTRLTVT.